The 31 T cell receptor beta chains presented below share a single source sample, sequenced in a study of blood T cell repertoires in COVID-19. Clones were read by immunoSEQ multiplex PCR, and TCRdb kept only the in-frame ones, dropping some. The sample consists of 110,000 to 150,000 clones, roughly 82% of them appearing once. The sequencing input was peripheral blood. The origin of the receptors is a man at least 80 years old with acute or convalescent COVID-19.

This chain joins TRBV3-1 (or the pseudogene TRBV3-2) and TRBJ2-1; 10 bases map to TRBD2. CDR3 size: 16 residues. Germline CDR1 LGHDT, CDR2 YNNKEL (reference sequence). With V trimmed by 4 bases and J by 5 bases, 8 bases remained unmatched. The CDR3 nucleotides read TGTGCCAGCAGCCTACGGACTAGCGGACTCAACAATGAGCAGTTCTTC. This sequence encodes CASSLRTSGLNNEQFF.

The CDR3 is CASSDSSGRGYTF. In DNA, the CDR3 is TGTGCCAGCAGTGACTCATCAGGGCGAGGCTACACCTTC. This rearrangement joins TRBV6-4 to TRBJ1-2, with D maybe TRBD1 (5 bases). Trimming pared 0 bases from V and 8 bases from J, leaving 10 bases between. The germline V gene encodes CDR1 MRHNA and CDR2 SNTAGT. The CDR3 consists of 13 residues.

This rearrangement joins TRBV25-1 to TRBJ1-2, with D possibly TRBD1 on 6 matching bases. Trimming stripped 4 bases from V and 5 bases from J, with 17 bases between. There are 15 residues in the CDR3. The germline CDR1 and CDR2 sequences are MGHDK and SYGVNS. CDR3 sequence reads: CASSVQGPMGYGYTF. The CDR3 DNA sequence: TGTGCCAGCAGTGTACAGGGCCCTATGGGATATGGCTACACCTTC.

The chain employs TRBV7-6 and TRBJ1-3, with 7 bases matching TRBD1. Germline-derived CDR1 and CDR2 are SGHVS and FNYEAQ. V was pared by 4 bases and J by 2 bases, with 5 bases of the junction left unmatched. CDR3 length: 15 residues. Here the CDR3 DNA reads TGTGCCAGCAGCTCCTTGACAGGGACTGGAAACACCATATATTTT. Its translation is CASSSLTGTGNTIYF.

The rearrangement joins TRBV11-3 to TRBJ2-2, with unresolved D. V dropped 5 bases and J dropped 1 base, with 2 bases sitting between them. Germline V gives CDR1 SGHNT, CDR2 YENEEA. CDR3 length: 12 residues. CDR3 DNA: TGTGCCAGCAGCCGGAACACCGGGGAGCTGTTTTTT. The encoded protein is CASSRNTGELFF.

The chain uses TRBV18 and TRBJ1-5; no definite D call. There are 13 residues in the CDR3. V was cut by 4 bases and J by 8 bases, with 12 bases left in between. Looked up from germline, CDR1 is KGHSH and CDR2 is LQKENI. In DNA form, the CDR3 reads TGTGCCAGCTCACTAGGCTGGGGAGAGCCCCAGCATTTT. Translation gives CASSLGWGEPQHF.

In its sample, this clone was seen a few times. The chain uses TRBV18 and TRBJ2-1; 7 bases match TRBD2. With V trimmed by 5 bases and J by 9 bases, 7 bases remained unmatched. Germline-derived CDR1 and CDR2 are KGHSH and LQKENI. The CDR3 runs to 13 residues. This CDR3 reads CASSETSPAEQFF. DNA for the CDR3: TGTGCCAGCTCAGAGACTAGCCCGGCTGAGCAGTTCTTC.

The chain is built from TRBV7-2 and TRBJ2-3; TRBD2 matches at 11 bases. CDR3 length equals 17 residues. Germline V gene sequence: CDR1 SGHTA, CDR2 FQGNSA. V gave up 5 bases and J gave up 4 bases; unmatched junction bases: 11. CDR3 residues: CASSRLIAGGNADTQYF. The DNA for the CDR3 is TGTGCCAGCAGCCGTTTAATAGCGGGGGGGAATGCAGATACGCAGTATTTT.

This sequence joins TRBV2 and TRBJ1-2; D remains unclear. The CDR3 is made up of 13 amino acids. Between the trimmed V and J ends, which lost 3 bases and 2 bases, there was a span of 7 bases. Germline CDR1 and CDR2: SNHLY and FYNNEI. For the CDR3, the DNA is TGTGCCAGCAGTGATCAACAGAACTATGGCTACACCTTC. Translation: CASSDQQNYGYTF.

This clone showed up just a few times. This sequence joins TRBV3-1 (or the pseudogene TRBV3-2) and TRBJ1-5; D call uncertain. Trimming removed 3 bases at V and 2 bases at J, with 5 bases between. The CDR3 runs to 13 residues. CDR1 is LGHDT, CDR2 YNNKEL, per germline (reference sequence). The CDR3 coding sequence is TGTGCCAGCAGCCAGGCACGCAATCAGCCCCAGCATTTT. Protein sequence: CASSQARNQPQHF.

The chain has TRBV23-1 and TRBJ1-3; 8 bases are shared with TRBD1. TRBV23-1 is an ORF; its function is uncertain. This CDR3 spans 20 amino acids. The J segment lost 0 bases and the V segment lost 0 bases, leaving 13 bases of the junction unmatched. As DNA, the CDR3 is TGCGCCAGCAGTCAATCTATAATCAGATCTGGACAGGGCTCTGGAAACACCATATATTTT. Its protein is CASSQSIIRSGQGSGNTIYF.

The chain employs TRBV5-1 and TRBJ1-6; 9 positions agree with TRBD1. Germline V gene sequence: CDR1 SGHRS, CDR2 YFSETQ. The CDR3 has 14 residues. V lost 0 bases to trimming and J lost 8 bases; unmatched junction nucleotides: 0. As DNA, the CDR3 is TGCGCCAGCAGCTTGGGACAGGGGGATTCACCCCTCCACTTT. Protein: CASSLGQGDSPLHF.

DNA of the CDR3: TGTGCCAGCTCACCTAATGCGGTCACCGGGGAGCTGTTTTTT. It is translated as CASSPNAVTGELFF. V and J are TRBV18 and TRBJ2-2; D is undetermined. This CDR3 has 14 residues. Trimming cost V 3 bases and J 4 bases, with 9 bases left between them. Per germline, CDR1 KGHSH and CDR2 LQKENI.

This chain connects TRBV19 to TRBJ1-1; TRBD1 might be the D (6 bases). CDR1 LNHDA and CDR2 SQIVND come from the germline V gene (reference sequence). The CDR3 has 13 residues. The V end lost 3 bases, the J end lost 3 bases, and 8 bases lay between the germline ends. In DNA, the CDR3 is TGTGCCAGTAGTATCTACAGGGACACTGAAGCTTTCTTT. Amino acids: CASSIYRDTEAFF.

This clone was counted between two and nine times. The gene calls are TRBV10-3 and TRBJ2-3; no reliable D call. The V and J ends lost 2 bases and 2 bases respectively, with 5 bases between them. Germline V CDR1 and CDR2: ENHRY, SYGVKD. The CDR3 consists of 13 residues. Written as DNA, the CDR3 is TGTGCCATCAGTGAGGGCCACACAGATACGCAGTATTTT. Encoded protein: CAISEGHTDTQYF.

The chain combines TRBV24-1 with TRBJ1-2; TRBD1 agrees at 8 bases. The V and J ends lost 6 bases and 6 bases, in that order; junction bases with no gene match: 11. The CDR3 runs to 15 residues. CDR1 is KGHDR and CDR2 is SFDVKD in the germline V gene. CDR3 residues: CATSRQGAKVDGYTF. CDR3 bases: TGTGCCACCAGTCGCCAGGGGGCGAAGGTTGATGGCTACACCTTC.

This CDR3 reads CASSLVGVEQYF. CDR3 in DNA: TGTGCCAGCAGCTTAGTAGGGGTCGAGCAGTACTTC. The V call is TRBV7-9, the J call TRBJ2-7; D is possibly TRBD1 (5 bases). Deletions cut 1 base from V and 6 bases from J, with 7 bases between. Germline V CDR1 and CDR2: SEHNR, FQNEAQ (reference sequence). This CDR3 spans 12 amino acids. The full variable domain, completed using reference TRBV7-9 and TRBJ2-7, is DTGVSQNPRHKITKRGQNVTFRCDPISEHNRLYWYRQTLGQGPEFLTYFQNEAQLEKSRLLSDRFSAERPKGSFSTLEIQRTEQGDSAMYLCASSLVGVEQYFGPGTRLTVT.

The chain recombines TRBV6-2 or TRBV6-3 with TRBJ1-5; D gene ambiguous. This CDR3 spans 14 amino acids. Between the trimmed V and J ends, which lost 1 base and 2 bases, there was a span of 6 bases. Germline values: CDR1 MNHEY, CDR2 SVGEGT. CDR3 protein: CASSYWGGNQPQHF. Here the CDR3 DNA reads TGTGCCAGCAGTTACTGGGGAGGCAATCAGCCCCAGCATTTT.

J is TRBJ2-2 and V is TRBV9; D is ambiguous. The CDR3 runs to 13 residues. CDR1 and CDR2 (germline): SGDLS, YYNGEE. Deletions cut 4 bases from V and 4 bases from J, with 8 bases between. The CDR3 DNA is TGTGCCAGCAGCCGGTTGAGCACCGGGGAGCTGTTTTTT. The encoded protein is CASSRLSTGELFF.

This chain links TRBV19 with TRBJ1-1; D is undetermined. The germline gives CDR1 LNHDA, CDR2 SQIVND (reference sequence). The V gene lost 3 bases and the J gene lost 3 bases, with 14 bases spanning the gap. The CDR3 runs 15 residues. This CDR3 is CASSMDDPGYTEAFF. CDR3 DNA: TGTGCCAGTAGTATGGATGACCCCGGGTACACTGAAGCTTTCTTT.

The chain combines TRBV4-2 with TRBJ2-5; 7 bases are shared with TRBD2. J lost 4 bases, V lost 0 bases, and 5 bases had no gene match. The CDR3 is 15 residues long. Germline V gene sequence: CDR1 LGHNA, CDR2 YNFKEQ. DNA for the CDR3: TGTGCCAGCAGCCAAGATCTACTAGCGAGAGAGACCCAGTACTTC. Translated, it gives CASSQDLLARETQYF.

The chain links TRBV6-5 to TRBJ1-2, with 9 bases fitting TRBD1. V dropped 0 bases and J dropped 5; count of bases not matched to a gene: 7. Germline lookup yields CDR1 MNHEY and CDR2 SVGAGI. This CDR3 contains 16 residues. CDR3 sequence: CASSYSLDRGKYGYTF. The DNA for the CDR3 is TGTGCCAGCAGTTACTCCCTGGACAGGGGAAAGTATGGCTACACCTTC.

This chain connects TRBV15 to TRBJ1-5, with D hard to call. The CDR3 runs 16 residues. V was shortened by 0 bases and J by 1 base, with 10 bases between the two germline ends. Germline CDR1 is LNHNV and CDR2 is YYDKDF (reference sequence). In DNA, the CDR3 is TGTGCCACCAGCAGAGAAGGAGGTTTGAGCAATCAGCCCCAGCATTTT. Translated: CATSREGGLSNQPQHF.

This clone came up a few times. The chain uses TRBV6-5 and TRBJ2-1; 8 bases map to TRBD1. Per the germline V gene, CDR1 is MNHEY and CDR2 is SVGAGI. This CDR3 has 15 residues. With 7 bases clipped from V and 9 bases from J, the junction kept 14 bases outside the gene matches. The CDR3 loop reads CASTHTAPGGREQFF. The CDR3, as DNA: TGTGCCAGCACACACACCGCCCCAGGGGGCCGTGAGCAGTTCTTC.

The rearrangement links TRBV28 to TRBJ1-5; possibly TRBD1 for D (5 bases). The CDR3 has 15 amino acids. V lost 4 bases to trimming and J lost 0 bases, with 10 bases between them. Per germline, CDR1 MDHEN and CDR2 SYDVKM. DNA for the CDR3: TGTGCCAGCAGTTCCGCAACAGGTAGCAATCAGCCCCAGCATTTT. Translation gives CASSSATGSNQPQHF.

The sample holds one count of this clone. This chain connects TRBV4-2 to TRBJ2-5, with D unresolved. The CDR3 is 12 residues long. Germline loops: CDR1 LGHNA, CDR2 YNFKEQ. Between the trimmed V and J ends, which lost 2 bases and 3 bases, there was a span of 4 bases. Written as DNA, the CDR3 is TGTGCCAGCAGCCAACCTGAAGAGACCCAGTACTTC. Translation gives CASSQPEETQYF.

The V call is TRBV15, the J call TRBJ1-2; TRBD1 matches at 9 bases. The trim removed 1 base at V and 7 bases at J, leaving 13 bases unmatched. This CDR3 is built from 17 residues. From germline, CDR1 is LNHNV and CDR2 YYDKDF (reference sequence). The chain's CDR3 is CATSRAQDRGSPGGYTF. CDR3 coding DNA: TGTGCCACCAGCAGAGCACAGGACAGGGGCTCGCCAGGTGGCTACACCTTC.

The sample holds a few counts of this clone. The rearrangement links TRBV9 to TRBJ2-7; possible D gene TRBD1, 6 bases. Germline V gene data show CDR1 as SGDLS and CDR2 as YYNGEE. V was trimmed by 3 bases and J by 8 bases, leaving 9 bases between them. The CDR3 spans 11 residues. The CDR3 is CASSGGGKQYF. DNA of the CDR3: TGTGCCAGCAGCGGAGGGGGTAAGCAGTACTTC.

In its sample, this clone was seen once. The rearrangement uses TRBV28 and TRBJ1-2, with D perhaps TRBD1 (5 bases). From germline, CDR1 is MDHEN and CDR2 SYDVKM. V lost 2 bases to trimming and J lost 3 bases, with 22 bases between them. The CDR3 consists of 18 residues. CDR3 coding DNA: TGTGCCAGCAGTTTACCTACGCGGGGACTGACAGACCACTATGGCTACACCTTC. As protein: CASSLPTRGLTDHYGYTF.

The V and J genes are TRBV28 and TRBJ1-5; 7 positions match TRBD1. With V trimmed by 4 bases and J by 4 bases, 16 bases remained unmatched. This CDR3 is 18 amino acids long. Germline lookup yields CDR1 MDHEN and CDR2 SYDVKM. CDR3 sequence (DNA): TGTGCCAGCAGTTCCTACCGATCCTTTGGGACAGAAAATCAGCCCCAGCATTTT. Its translation: CASSSYRSFGTENQPQHF.

The rearrangement links TRBV27 to TRBJ2-2, with 7 bases lining up with TRBD1. Trimming took 6 bases from V and 1 from J; bases not matched to a gene: 8. This CDR3 spans 16 amino acids. Germline V lookup: CDR1 MNHEY, CDR2 SMNVEV (reference sequence). The CDR3 spells CASRSVGTENTGELFF. For the CDR3, the DNA is TGTGCCAGCAGGTCTGTTGGGACAGAGAACACCGGGGAGCTGTTTTTT.